Following are 29 T cell receptor beta chains from one sample sequenced in a study of cytomegalovirus exposure and HLA in healthy donors. Repertoires were generated with immunoSEQ multiplex PCR, while TCRdb's copy carries only in-frame clones and drops some. The table shows 150,000 to 200,000 clones, with roughly three quarters occurring only once. The sequenced material came from PBMCs. These TCRs come from a woman in her thirties in good health and CMV-seronegative.

This rearrangement joins TRBV6-5 to TRBJ2-5; 10 bases align to TRBD2. The CDR3 sequence is 16 residues long. Germline values: CDR1 MNHEY, CDR2 SVGAGI. V shed 0 bases, J shed 5 bases, and the junction held 6 bases outside the gene matches. Written as DNA, the CDR3 is TGTGCCAGCAGTTACTCGAGTAGCGGGGGGTATGAGACCCAGTACTTC. It specifies CASSYSSSGGYETQYF.

The chain's CDR3 is CASSLNTRDGYTF. The CDR3 bases are TGTGCCAGCAGCTTGAACACTCGGGATGGCTACACCTTC. The J gene is TRBJ1-2, the V gene TRBV7-2; D is uncertain. Germline assignment: CDR1 SGHTA and CDR2 FQGNSA. Trimming cost V 3 bases and J 6 bases, with 11 bases left between them. The CDR3 length is 13 residues.

This chain connects TRBV18 to TRBJ1-3; perhaps TRBD1 as D (5 bases). The CDR3 runs 14 residues. V gave up 6 bases and J gave up 0 bases, with 9 bases separating them. CDR1 is KGHSH and CDR2 is LQKENI in the germline V gene. The CDR3 DNA is TGTGCCAGCTCCCAGGGACTCTCTGGAAACACCATATATTTT. Translating gives CASSQGLSGNTIYF.

This chain joins TRBV6-5 and TRBJ2-3, with TRBD2 matching 9 bases. CDR3 length: 14 amino acids. After removal of 5 bases from V and 2 bases from J, the junction contained 2 bases not matched to a gene. CDR1 is MNHEY, CDR2 SVGAGI, per germline. The CDR3 here is CASSGGGVTDTQYF. CDR3 sequence (DNA): TGTGCCAGCAGTGGCGGGGGGGTCACAGATACGCAGTATTTT.

This clone was recorded once. Sequence at one end of the junction differs from germline and may be a read error. The chain joins TRBV7-9 to TRBJ2-7, with 7 nucleotides matching TRBD2. Germline CDR1 and CDR2: SEHNR and FQNEAQ (reference sequence). The CDR3 consists of 14 residues. This CDR3 is CASSLAALTYEQYF. The CDR3 DNA follows: TGTGCCAGCAGCCTAGCGGCCCTTACCTACGAGCAGTACTTC.

The chain recombines TRBV5-1 with TRBJ1-1, with D possibly TRBD1 on 6 matching bases. Germline CDR1 is SGHRS and CDR2 is YFSETQ. CDR3 length: 15 amino acids. The V end was cut by 4 bases, the J end by 1 base, with 14 bases between. CDR3 sequence reads: CASSPRGGTNTEAFF. Written as DNA, the CDR3 is TGCGCCAGCAGCCCAAGGGGGGGAACGAACACTGAAGCTTTCTTT.

The V gene is TRBV12-5, the J gene TRBJ2-1, with a possible D match to TRBD2 (6 bases). CDR1 and CDR2 (germline): LGHNT, FRNRAP. CDR3 size: 14 residues. Trimming removed 4 bases at V and 2 bases at J, with 9 bases between. This chain's CDR3 is CASGSPGAYNEQFF. The DNA of the CDR3 is TGTGCTAGTGGTTCCCCGGGAGCCTACAATGAGCAGTTCTTC. The complete variable domain, with remaining parts taken from reference TRBV12-5 and TRBJ2-1, reads DARVTQTPRHKVTEMGQEVTMRCQPILGHNTVFWYRQTMMQGLELLAYFRNRAPLDDSGMPKDRFSAEMPDATLATLKIQPSEPRDSAVYFCASGSPGAYNEQFFGPGTRLTVL.

The chain has TRBV6-1 and TRBJ2-1, with TRBD1 matching over 7 bases. The trim removed 2 bases at V and 2 bases at J, leaving 3 bases unmatched. From germline, CDR1 is MNHNS and CDR2 SASEGT. This CDR3 has 15 residues. The CDR3 nucleotides read TGTGCCAGCAGTGAACAGGGGGACGCCTACAATGAGCAGTTCTTC. Protein sequence: CASSEQGDAYNEQFF.

This clone was detected only a few times. This rearrangement joins TRBV28 to TRBJ2-3, with 8 bases aligning to TRBD1. The CDR3 sequence is 14 residues long. Germline values: CDR1 MDHEN, CDR2 SYDVKM. Losses at the gene ends were 11 bases for V and 6 bases for J; bases not matched to a gene: 13. The CDR3 DNA follows: TGTGCCGCAGGGGGCCCGGGCTTCCGGGATACGCAGTATTTT. Amino acids: CAAGGPGFRDTQYF.

This clone came up once. Here the CDR3 reads CASSYELAGVWNEQFF. CDR3 bases: TGTGCCAGCAGCTACGAACTAGCGGGAGTGTGGAATGAGCAGTTCTTC. The gene calls are TRBV5-4 and TRBJ2-1; 11 positions agree with TRBD2. This CDR3 is built from 16 residues. V dropped 3 bases and J dropped 7; count of bases not matched to a gene: 9. The germline gives CDR1 SGHNT, CDR2 YYREEE (reference sequence).

The chain uses TRBV27 and TRBJ2-1; 8 bases are shared with TRBD2. This CDR3 is 15 amino acids long. Germline V gene data show CDR1 as MNHEY and CDR2 as SMNVEV (reference sequence). V gave up 6 bases and J gave up 2 bases; unmatched junction bases: 6. The CDR3 reads CASRIGGGTYNEQFF. The CDR3 DNA sequence: TGTGCCAGCAGAATCGGGGGGGGGACCTACAATGAGCAGTTCTTC.

The rearrangement joins TRBV28 to TRBJ2-4, with 7 bases identical to TRBD2. Trimming took 3 bases from V and 0 from J; bases not matched to a gene: 2. Germline V gene sequence: CDR1 MDHEN, CDR2 SYDVKM. The CDR3 length is 15 residues. CDR3 in amino acids: CASSFGGGAKNIQYF. CDR3 coding DNA: TGTGCCAGCAGTTTTGGCGGGGGAGCCAAAAACATTCAGTACTTC.

The chain carries TRBV5-4 and TRBJ2-7; D remains ambiguous. Germline V gene data show CDR1 as SGHNT and CDR2 as YYREEE (reference sequence). V lost 3 bases and J lost 5, with 6 bases in between. The CDR3 sequence is 11 residues long. CDR3 coding DNA: TGTGCCAGCAGCTCCTCGGACGAGCAGTACTTC. Amino acids: CASSSSDEQYF.

The genes are TRBV6-1 and TRBJ1-4; D is undetermined. The CDR3 has 16 amino acids. Germline V gene data show CDR1 as MNHNS and CDR2 as SASEGT. V dropped 0 bases and J dropped 0 bases, with 8 bases sitting between them. Written as DNA, the CDR3 is TGTGCCAGCAGTGAAGCGGGCGTGACAACTAATGAAAAACTGTTTTTT. Its protein product is CASSEAGVTTNEKLFF.

This chain connects TRBV30 to TRBJ1-5, with a tentative D call TRBD1 (5 bases). Per the germline V gene, CDR1 is GTSNPN and CDR2 is SVGIG (reference sequence). This CDR3 region has 13 residues. The V end lost 3 bases, the J end lost 4 bases, and 10 bases lay between the germline ends. CDR3 DNA sequence: TGTGCCTGGAGAGGGAGGGGTAATCAGCCCCAGCATTTT. Translating gives CAWRGRGNQPQHF.

The chain has TRBV7-3 and TRBJ1-1, with a possible D match to TRBD1 (5 bases). The CDR3 covers 14 residues. The V end lost 5 bases, the J end lost 4 bases, and 14 bases lay between the germline ends. Germline V gene data show CDR1 as SGHTA and CDR2 as FQGTGA. The CDR3 bases are TGTGCCAGCAGCCCGCAGGGCCCCAGCACTGAAGCTTTCTTT. Residues: CASSPQGPSTEAFF.

The V and J genes are TRBV6-5 and TRBJ2-3, with 14 bases that match TRBD2. Trimming removed 8 bases from V and 5 bases from J; junction bases left unmatched: 3. Germline V CDR1 and CDR2: MNHEY, SVGAGI. The CDR3 runs 14 residues. CDR3 protein: CASCGTSGGDTQYF. The CDR3 nucleotides are TGTGCCAGCTGCGGGACTAGCGGGGGAGATACGCAGTATTTT.

The chain uses TRBV2 and TRBJ1-5, with unresolved D. Trimming pared 1 base from V and 0 bases from J, leaving 10 bases between. Germline CDR1 reads SNHLY; CDR2 reads FYNNEI. This CDR3 is 16 amino acids long. The CDR3 nucleotides are TGTGCCAGCAGTGAAGGCAGATACTATAGCAATCAGCCCCAGCATTTT. Translated, it gives CASSEGRYYSNQPQHF.

The chain carries TRBV7-2 and TRBJ1-4, with 8 bases identical to TRBD1. Per germline, CDR1 SGHTA and CDR2 FQGNSA. CDR3 length: 17 amino acids. Germline trimming cut 2 bases from V and 2 bases from J; bases unmatched to any gene: 7. For the CDR3, the DNA is TGTGCCAGCAGCTTAATCAGGGGGCAGGGCACTAATGAAAAACTGTTTTTT. Its translation: CASSLIRGQGTNEKLFF.

This sequence joins TRBV18 and TRBJ1-1; D remains unclear. The CDR3 spans 15 residues. CDR1 and CDR2 (germline): KGHSH, LQKENI. V lost 3 bases to trimming and J lost 1 base, with 12 bases between them. In DNA, the CDR3 is TGTGCCAGCTCACCTACTAACGCCCGGAACACTGAAGCTTTCTTT. This codes for CASSPTNARNTEAFF. Filled out from reference TRBV18 and TRBJ1-1, the complete variable domain reads NAGVMQNPRHLVRRRGQEARLRCSPMKGHSHVYWYRQLPEEGLKFMVYLQKENIIDESGMPKERFSAEFPKEGPSILRIQQVVRGDSAAYFCASSPTNARNTEAFFGQGTRLTVV.

V is TRBV5-1 and J is TRBJ2-5; weak D call: TRBD2 (5 bases). CDR1 and CDR2 from the germline V gene are SGHRS and YFSETQ. The CDR3 is made up of 13 amino acids. V was trimmed by 0 bases and J by 4 bases, leaving 7 bases between them. CDR3 nucleotide sequence: TGCGCCAGCAGCTTGGTAGGGAGAGAGACCCAGTACTTC. Protein sequence: CASSLVGRETQYF.

In nucleotides, the CDR3 is TGTGCCAGCAGCCACAAAGCTTTCTTT. This encodes CASSHKAFF. This chain uses TRBV7-9 with TRBJ1-1; D is unresolved. This CDR3 has 9 amino acids. V was cut by 5 bases and J by 9 bases, with 4 bases left in between. Germline V gives CDR1 SEHNR, CDR2 FQNEAQ (reference sequence). Supplemented by reference TRBV7-9 and TRBJ1-1, the full variable domain reads DTGVSQNPRHKITKRGQNVTFRCDPISEHNRLYWYRQTLGQGPEFLTYFQNEAQLEKSRLLSDRFSAERPKGSFSTLEIQRTEQGDSAMYLCASSHKAFFGQGTRLTVV.

This clone was found once. The chain couples TRBV2 to TRBJ2-7, with 9 bases fitting TRBD2. CDR3 length: 15 residues. Germline values: CDR1 SNHLY, CDR2 FYNNEI. Trimming cost V 6 bases and J 4 bases; bases outside gene matches: 10. CDR3 DNA: TGTGCCAGCAGAGCTAGTGGCGGGGGGGAATACGAGCAGTACTTC. It codes for CASRASGGGEYEQYF. Combining the CDR3 with reference TRBV2 and TRBJ2-7 gives the whole variable domain EPEVTQTPSHQVTQMGQEVILRCVPISNHLYFYWYRQILGQKVEFLVSFYNNEISEKSEIFDDQFSVERPDGSNFTLKIRSTKLEDSAMYFCASRASGGGEYEQYFGPGTRLTVT.

The J gene is TRBJ1-6, the V gene TRBV27; D is uncertain. CDR3 length equals 15 residues. V shed 7 bases and J shed 4 bases, with 14 bases lying between them. Germline CDR1 MNHEY, CDR2 SMNVEV (reference sequence). CDR3 nucleotides: TGTGCCAGCAACGTGGAGGGTCCGTATAATTCACCCCTCCACTTT. It codes for CASNVEGPYNSPLHF.

In its sample, this clone was seen once. The gene calls are TRBV5-4 and TRBJ1-2; 7 bases line up with TRBD1. J gave up 5 bases and V 0 bases, and 7 bases lay outside the gene matches. The CDR3 is 15 residues long. CDR1 is SGHNT and CDR2 is YYREEE in the germline V gene (reference sequence). The CDR3 DNA sequence: TGTGCCAGCAGCTTGGAGGCGGCAGGGGGTTATGGCTACACCTTC. This gives the protein CASSLEAAGGYGYTF.

The chain carries TRBV7-3 and TRBJ2-7; 7 bases are shared with TRBD1. CDR3 length: 16 residues. CDR1 is SGHTA and CDR2 is FQGTGA in the germline V gene. V lost 5 bases to trimming and J lost 3 bases; unmatched junction nucleotides: 13. The CDR3 is CASSPRVRDSDYEQYF. CDR3 bases: TGTGCCAGCAGCCCGAGGGTCCGGGACAGCGACTACGAGCAGTACTTC.

This chain connects TRBV5-1 to TRBJ2-5, with D unresolved. Germline values: CDR1 SGHRS, CDR2 YFSETQ. The CDR3 contains 11 residues. The V gene lost 4 bases and the J gene lost 3 bases, with 4 bases spanning the gap. CDR3 bases: TGCGCCAGCAGCCTAAAAGAGACCCAGTACTTC. This codes for CASSLKETQYF.

CDR3 DNA sequence: TGTGCTAGTGGTTTGGTACTTTCAGGGGGAGATACTGAAGCTTTCTTT. Protein: CASGLVLSGGDTEAFF. This chain connects TRBV12-5 to TRBJ1-1; 7 bases map to TRBD1. The CDR3 consists of 16 residues. Germline loops: CDR1 LGHNT, CDR2 FRNRAP. The V and J ends lost 0 bases and 5 bases, in that order; junction bases with no gene match: 9.

The J gene is TRBJ1-5, the V gene TRBV30; unclear D gene. The CDR3 is 14 residues long. The ends were cut back, 0 bases at V and 1 base at J, with 7 bases in the middle. The germline CDR1 and CDR2 sequences are GTSNPN and SVGIG (reference sequence). The CDR3 is CAWSVGASNQPQHF. CDR3 coding DNA: TGTGCCTGGAGTGTGGGAGCCAGCAATCAGCCCCAGCATTTT.